The 20 T cell receptor beta chains listed next were all sequenced from one sample in a study of identical twins. MiXCR was run by TCRdb on the 5' RACE reads, yielding one entry per CDR3 protein. Of about 720,000 distinct CDR3 sequences listed, roughly 8% were seen once; the top ten hold 0.85% to 1%. These data also formed part of another study, on yellow fever vaccine responses in identical twins.

The sequencing sample was made of PBMCs. The receptors shown here come from a woman younger than 35 in good health.

The rearrangement links TRBV6-1 to TRBJ1-5; TRBD1 is a possible D gene (6 bases). In germline, CDR1 is MNHNS, CDR2 SASEGT. There are 13 residues in the CDR3. V gave up 7 bases and J gave up 6 bases, with 13 bases separating them. CDR3 nucleotides: TGTGCCAGCAAGACAGGCTTATCTCAGCCCCAGCATTTT. Translation: CASKTGLSQPQHF.

V usage is TRBV24-1 and J usage is TRBJ2-7; perhaps D is TRBD1 or TRBD2 (6 bases each). The germline V gene has CDR1 KGHDR and CDR2 SFDVKD. Trimming took off 1 base at V and 2 bases at J, with 11 bases between the two ends. This CDR3 has 15 amino acids. CDR3 amino acids: CATSDLTGGTYEQYF. In nucleotides, the CDR3 is TGTGCCACCAGTGATTTAACCGGGGGCACCTACGAGCAGTACTTC.

The chain combines TRBV20-1 with TRBJ2-7; TRBD2 matches at 8 bases. Germline V gene sequence: CDR1 DFQATT, CDR2 SNEGSKA (reference sequence). The CDR3 runs 14 residues. V dropped 1 base and J dropped 1; count of bases not matched to a gene: 3. The CDR3 DNA follows: TGCAGTGCTAGAGGCGGGAGGCAGTCCTACGAGCAGTACTTC. Its protein product is CSARGGRQSYEQYF.

The table lists this clonotype with a few counts. The genes are TRBV25-1 and TRBJ2-1; 8 bases agree with TRBD2. Per the germline V gene, CDR1 is MGHDK and CDR2 is SYGVNS. J lost 9 bases, V lost 1 base, and 8 bases had no gene match. This CDR3 is 15 amino acids long. CDR3 sequence: CASSEWAGGRTEQFF. The CDR3 DNA is TGTGCCAGCAGTGAATGGGCGGGAGGAAGGACTGAGCAGTTCTTC.

The chain combines TRBV7-9 with TRBJ1-5; possibly TRBD1 for D (6 bases). The CDR3 runs 14 residues. Per germline, CDR1 SEHNR and CDR2 FQNEAQ (reference sequence). V gave up 7 bases and J gave up 5 bases, with 15 bases separating them. Written as DNA, the CDR3 is TGTGCCAGCACCAAAGGGGGGGTCGATCAGCCCCAGCATTTT. The encoded protein is CASTKGGVDQPQHF. Drawing the rest from reference TRBV7-9 and TRBJ1-5, the complete variable domain is DTGVSQNPRHKITKRGQNVTFRCDPISEHNRLYWYRQTLGQGPEFLTYFQNEAQLEKSRLLSDRFSAERPKGSFSTLEIQRTEQGDSAMYLCASTKGGVDQPQHFGDGTRLSIL.

This chain links TRBV25-1 with TRBJ1-4; D gene unclear. The CDR3 extends over 13 amino acids. Trimming took 4 bases from V and 8 from J, leaving 11 bases between them. Germline CDR1 MGHDK, CDR2 SYGVNS. CDR3 nucleotide sequence: TGTGCCAGCAGTGGGGCAGGTTCCGAAAAACTGTTTTTT. Protein product: CASSGAGSEKLFF.

The table lists this clonotype with a few counts. The J gene is TRBJ2-1, the V gene TRBV29-1; TRBD1 or TRBD2 may be the D gene (5 bases each). The germline gives CDR1 SQVTM, CDR2 ANQGSEA. The CDR3 totals 15 residues. V shed 4 bases and J shed 0 bases, with 13 bases lying between them. The CDR3 DNA reads as TGCAGCGTTGTCCGGGACCAGAGCTCCTACAATGAGCAGTTCTTC. It specifies CSVVRDQSSYNEQFF.

This clonotype came up a few times. The chain combines TRBV6-5 with TRBJ2-7, with D maybe TRBD1 (6 bases). This CDR3 comprises 14 residues. The germline V gene encodes CDR1 MNHEY and CDR2 SVGAGI. V dropped 0 bases and J dropped 3 bases, with 9 bases sitting between them. The CDR3 coding sequence is TGTGCCAGCAGTTACTCGGACAGCCTCTACGAGCAGTACTTC. Translation gives CASSYSDSLYEQYF.

In this sample, this clonotype turned up a few times. The rearrangement links TRBV30 to TRBJ1-1, with D unclear. The CDR3 totals 15 residues. V lost 2 bases and J 0 bases, leaving 13 bases between the germline ends. The V gene's germline CDR1 is GTSNPN and CDR2 SVGIG (reference sequence). The CDR3, as DNA: TGTGCCTGGAGTAACATTTGGGTCATGAACACTGAAGCTTTCTTT. Translated, it gives CAWSNIWVMNTEAFF.

The rearrangement uses TRBV7-9 and TRBJ2-4, with D maybe TRBD1 (5 bases). The V gene lost 6 bases and the J gene lost 6 bases, with 15 bases spanning the gap. CDR3 length: 14 amino acids. The germline V gene has CDR1 SEHNR and CDR2 FQNEAQ (reference sequence). This CDR3 reads CASSRPTESNIQYF. The CDR3 bases are TGTGCCAGCAGTCGACCGACAGAGTCAAACATTCAGTACTTC.

This clonotype was counted between two and nine times. The rearrangement joins TRBV18 to TRBJ2-7; possible D gene TRBD2, 6 bases. CDR1 is KGHSH and CDR2 is LQKENI in the germline V gene. The CDR3 is made up of 13 amino acids. Trimming removed 3 bases at V and 3 bases at J, with 9 bases between. CDR3 sequence (DNA): TGTGCCAGCTCACCCGGGGGTCTCTACGAGCAGTACTTC. Amino acids: CASSPGGLYEQYF. The whole variable domain, filled in from reference TRBV18 and TRBJ2-7, reads NAGVMQNPRHLVRRRGQEARLRCSPMKGHSHVYWYRQLPEEGLKFMVYLQKENIIDESGMPKERFSAEFPKEGPSILRIQQVVRGDSAAYFCASSPGGLYEQYFGPGTRLTVT.

This clonotype was detected only a few times. J is TRBJ2-5 and V is TRBV7-3, with TRBD1 matching 7 bases. Germline V CDR1 and CDR2: SGHTA, FQGTGA. The CDR3 totals 15 residues. V dropped 4 bases and J dropped 0; count of bases not matched to a gene: 5. The CDR3 protein is CASSSHGQDQETQYF. The CDR3 region has the DNA TGTGCCAGCAGCTCTCACGGACAGGACCAAGAGACCCAGTACTTC.

This clonotype occurred a few times. The chain employs TRBV4-3 and TRBJ2-3; D is uncertain. Germline loops: CDR1 LGHNA, CDR2 YSLEER. CDR3 length: 15 amino acids. Trimming shortened V by 0 bases and J by 2 bases, and 9 bases separated the two germline ends. The CDR3 here is CASSQDGTTTDTQYF. The CDR3 coding sequence is TGCGCCAGCAGCCAAGATGGAACGACCACAGATACGCAGTATTTT.

In this sample, this clonotype turned up many times. The CDR3 DNA reads TGTGCCAGCAGCCCCGACACCTCTGGGGCCAACGTCCTGACTTTC. It codes for CASSPDTSGANVLTF. The chain combines TRBV12-3 or TRBV12-4 with TRBJ2-6; D is unresolved. V was shortened by 6 bases and J by 0 bases, with 9 bases between the two germline ends. There are 15 residues in the CDR3.

This clonotype was counted between two and nine times. The chain combines TRBV6-1 with TRBJ2-7, with 9 bases matching TRBD2. CDR1 and CDR2 (germline): MNHNS, SASEGT. The CDR3 has 16 residues. The trim removed 8 bases at V and 5 bases at J, leaving 16 bases unmatched. CDR3 loop: CASPPEHGLAPHEQYF. CDR3 DNA: TGTGCCAGCCCCCCCGAGCACGGACTAGCGCCCCACGAGCAGTACTTC.

This clonotype has only a few counts. The chain has TRBV9 and TRBJ2-3; 9 nucleotides agree with TRBD1. The CDR3 covers 17 residues. The trim removed 4 bases at V and 0 bases at J, leaving 9 bases unmatched. Germline CDR1 reads SGDLS; CDR2 reads YYNGEE. CDR3 protein: CASSTPQGAPSTDTQYF. The DNA of the CDR3 is TGTGCCAGCAGCACACCACAGGGGGCACCGAGCACAGATACGCAGTATTTT.

This clonotype was detected a few times. The rearrangement uses TRBV11-2 and TRBJ2-5; weak D call: TRBD1 (5 bases). Germline V gives CDR1 SGHAT, CDR2 FQNNGV. V was trimmed by 5 bases and J by 11 bases, leaving 15 bases between them. The CDR3 has 12 amino acids. CDR3 amino acids: CASSEGVTAQYF. CDR3 in DNA: TGTGCCAGCAGCGAAGGGGTCACAGCTCAGTACTTC.

The table lists this clonotype with a few counts. The chain has TRBV5-1 and TRBJ2-3, with D perhaps matching TRBD2 (6 bases). CDR3 length: 14 amino acids. With 7 bases removed from V and 2 bases from J, the gap between germline ends came to 14 bases. Germline-derived CDR1 and CDR2 are SGHRS and YFSETQ. As DNA, the CDR3 is TGCGCCAGCGGTCCCAGCGGGTCCACAGATACGCAGTATTTT. Translating it yields CASGPSGSTDTQYF.

This clonotype occurred many times. The chain is built from TRBV4-1 and TRBJ2-7; a possible D gene is TRBD2 (6 bases). Looked up from germline, CDR1 is MGHRA and CDR2 is YSYEKL. CDR3 length: 15 residues. V shed 0 bases and J shed 7 bases, with 16 bases lying between them. CDR3 DNA sequence: TGCGCCAGCAGCCAAGAATACGGGGACTTAAGGGAGCAGTACTTC. As protein: CASSQEYGDLREQYF.

This clonotype was observed a handful of times. This chain joins TRBV6-1 and TRBJ1-2; D may be TRBD1 (5 bases). CDR1 is MNHNS and CDR2 is SASEGT in the germline V gene. V was shortened by 8 bases and J by 4 bases, with 20 bases between the two germline ends. The CDR3 covers 15 residues. The DNA of the CDR3 is TGTGCCAGCTTTCCAACTCGACAGAGGAGCTATGGCTACACCTTC. It is translated as CASFPTRQRSYGYTF.